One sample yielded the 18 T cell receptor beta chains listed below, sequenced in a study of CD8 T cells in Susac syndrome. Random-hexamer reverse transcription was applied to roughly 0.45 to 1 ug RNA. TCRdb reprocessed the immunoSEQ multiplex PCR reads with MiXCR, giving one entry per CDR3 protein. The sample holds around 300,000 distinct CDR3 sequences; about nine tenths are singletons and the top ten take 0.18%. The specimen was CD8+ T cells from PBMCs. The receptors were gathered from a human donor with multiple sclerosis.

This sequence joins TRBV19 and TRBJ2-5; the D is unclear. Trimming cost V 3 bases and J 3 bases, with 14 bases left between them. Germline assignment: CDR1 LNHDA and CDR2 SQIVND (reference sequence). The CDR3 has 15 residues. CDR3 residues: CASSIGSLVKETQYF. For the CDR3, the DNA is TGTGCCAGTAGTATTGGAAGTCTAGTGAAAGAGACCCAGTACTTC. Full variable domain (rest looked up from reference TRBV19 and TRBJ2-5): DGGITQSPKYLFRKEGQNVTLSCEQNLNHDAMYWYRQDPGQGLRLIYYSQIVNDFQKGDIAEGYSVSREKKESFPLTVTSAQKNPTAFYLCASSIGSLVKETQYFGPGTRLLVL.

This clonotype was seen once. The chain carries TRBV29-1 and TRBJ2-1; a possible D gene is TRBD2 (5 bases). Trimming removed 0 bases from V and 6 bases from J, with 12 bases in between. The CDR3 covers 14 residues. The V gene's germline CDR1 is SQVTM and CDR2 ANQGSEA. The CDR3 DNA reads TGCAGCGTTGAAGAAGGAACTAGATCCAATGAGCAGTTCTTC. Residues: CSVEEGTRSNEQFF.

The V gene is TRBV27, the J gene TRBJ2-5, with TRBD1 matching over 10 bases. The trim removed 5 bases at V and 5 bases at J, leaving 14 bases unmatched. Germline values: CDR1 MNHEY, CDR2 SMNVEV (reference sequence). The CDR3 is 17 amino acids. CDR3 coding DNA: TGTGCCAGCAGTCCTATTGGACTGGGACAGGGGTCGGAGACCCAGTACTTC. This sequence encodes CASSPIGLGQGSETQYF.

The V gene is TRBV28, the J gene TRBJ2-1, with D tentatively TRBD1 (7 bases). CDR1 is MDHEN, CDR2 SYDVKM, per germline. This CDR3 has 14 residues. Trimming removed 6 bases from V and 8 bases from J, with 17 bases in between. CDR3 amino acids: CASSRQGPGDEQFF. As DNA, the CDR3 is TGTGCCAGCAGCAGACAGGGCCCGGGGGATGAGCAGTTCTTC.

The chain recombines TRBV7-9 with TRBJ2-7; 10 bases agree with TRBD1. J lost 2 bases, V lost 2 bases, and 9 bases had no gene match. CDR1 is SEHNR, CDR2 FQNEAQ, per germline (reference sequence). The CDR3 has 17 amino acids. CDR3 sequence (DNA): TGTGCCAGCAGCTTACCCCACGGACAGGGGGTCGCCTACGAGCAGTACTTC. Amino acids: CASSLPHGQGVAYEQYF.

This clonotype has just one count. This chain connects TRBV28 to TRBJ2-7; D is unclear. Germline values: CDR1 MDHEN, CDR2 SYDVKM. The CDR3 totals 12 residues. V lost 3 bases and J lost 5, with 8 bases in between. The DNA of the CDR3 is TGTGCCAGCAGTTTGGCCACAGACGAGCAGTACTTC. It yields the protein CASSLATDEQYF.

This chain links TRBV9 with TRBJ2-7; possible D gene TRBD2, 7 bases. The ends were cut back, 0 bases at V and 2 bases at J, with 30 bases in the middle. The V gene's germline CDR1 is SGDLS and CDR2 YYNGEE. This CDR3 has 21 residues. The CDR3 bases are TGTGCCAGCAGCGTAGGAGCTCCCGGGGGGCCCCACCCCGAGACTACCTACGAGCAGTACTTC. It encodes CASSVGAPGGPHPETTYEQYF.

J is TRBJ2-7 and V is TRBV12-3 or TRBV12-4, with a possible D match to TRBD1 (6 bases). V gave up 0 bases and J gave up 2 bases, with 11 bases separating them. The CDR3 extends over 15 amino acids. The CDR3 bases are TGTGCCAGCAGTTTAGCGGGGGCCGGGACCTACGAGCAGTACTTC. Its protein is CASSLAGAGTYEQYF.

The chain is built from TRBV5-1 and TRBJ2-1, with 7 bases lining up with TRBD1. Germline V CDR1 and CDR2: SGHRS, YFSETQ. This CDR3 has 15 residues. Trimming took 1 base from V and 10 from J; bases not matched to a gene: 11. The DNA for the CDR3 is TGCGCCAGCAGCTTGTGGTTAGGGACAGTCAACGAGCAGTTCTTC. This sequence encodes CASSLWLGTVNEQFF.

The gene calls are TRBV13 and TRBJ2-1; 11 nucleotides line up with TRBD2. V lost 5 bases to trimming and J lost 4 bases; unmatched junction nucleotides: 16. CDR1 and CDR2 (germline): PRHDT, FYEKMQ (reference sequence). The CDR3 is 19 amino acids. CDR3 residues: CASSIWSVPSGGRYNEQFF. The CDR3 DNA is TGTGCCAGCAGCATATGGAGCGTACCTAGCGGGGGGCGTTACAATGAGCAGTTCTTC. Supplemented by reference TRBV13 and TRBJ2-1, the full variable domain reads AAGVIQSPRHLIKEKRETATLKCYPIPRHDTVYWYQQGPGQDPQFLISFYEKMQSDKGSIPDRFSAQQFSDYHSELNMSSLELGDSALYFCASSIWSVPSGGRYNEQFFGPGTRLTVL.

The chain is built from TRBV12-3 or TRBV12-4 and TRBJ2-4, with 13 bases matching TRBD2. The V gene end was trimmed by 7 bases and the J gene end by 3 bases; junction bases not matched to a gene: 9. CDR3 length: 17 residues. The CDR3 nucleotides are TGTGCCAGCACCATCCTAGGGACTAGCGGGGACAAAAACATTCAGTACTTC. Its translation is CASTILGTSGDKNIQYF.

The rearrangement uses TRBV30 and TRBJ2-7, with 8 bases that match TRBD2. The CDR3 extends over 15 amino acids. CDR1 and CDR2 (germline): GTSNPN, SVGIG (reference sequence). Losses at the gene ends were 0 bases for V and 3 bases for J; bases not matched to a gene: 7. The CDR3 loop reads CAWSVRGGLSYEQYF. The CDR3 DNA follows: TGTGCCTGGAGTGTACGCGGGGGGTTGAGCTACGAGCAGTACTTC.

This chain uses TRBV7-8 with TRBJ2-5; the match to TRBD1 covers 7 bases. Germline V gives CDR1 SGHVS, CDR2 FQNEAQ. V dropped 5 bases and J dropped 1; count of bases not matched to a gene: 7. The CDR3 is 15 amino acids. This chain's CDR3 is CASSRTQGSQETQYF. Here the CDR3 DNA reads TGTGCCAGCAGCCGGACACAGGGGTCCCAAGAGACCCAGTACTTC.

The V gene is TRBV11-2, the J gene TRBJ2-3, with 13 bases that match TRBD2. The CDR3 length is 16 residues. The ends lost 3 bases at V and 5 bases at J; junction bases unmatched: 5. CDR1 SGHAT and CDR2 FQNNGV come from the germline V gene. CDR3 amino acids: CASSFGLAGAIDTQYF. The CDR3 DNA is TGTGCCAGCAGCTTTGGACTAGCGGGAGCTATAGATACGCAGTATTTT.

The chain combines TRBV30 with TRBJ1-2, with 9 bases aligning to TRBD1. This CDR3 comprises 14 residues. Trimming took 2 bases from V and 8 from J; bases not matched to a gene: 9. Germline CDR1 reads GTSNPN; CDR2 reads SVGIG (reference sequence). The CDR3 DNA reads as TGTGCCTGGAGTCCGGGACAGGGTATTGGGGGCTACACCTTC. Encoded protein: CAWSPGQGIGGYTF.

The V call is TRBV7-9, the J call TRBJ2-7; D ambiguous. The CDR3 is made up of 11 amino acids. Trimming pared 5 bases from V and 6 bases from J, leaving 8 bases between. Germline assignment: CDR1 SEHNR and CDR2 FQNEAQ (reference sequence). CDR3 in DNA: TGTGCCAGCAGCCCCCTGCGCGAGCAGTACTTC. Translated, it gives CASSPLREQYF.

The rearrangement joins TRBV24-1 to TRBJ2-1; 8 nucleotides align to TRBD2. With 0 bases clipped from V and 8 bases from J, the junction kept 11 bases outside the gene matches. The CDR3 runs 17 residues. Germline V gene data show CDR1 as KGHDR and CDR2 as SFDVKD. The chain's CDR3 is CATSDLVGGAKMDEQFF. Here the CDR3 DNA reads TGTGCCACCAGTGATTTGGTCGGGGGGGCCAAGATGGATGAGCAGTTCTTC.

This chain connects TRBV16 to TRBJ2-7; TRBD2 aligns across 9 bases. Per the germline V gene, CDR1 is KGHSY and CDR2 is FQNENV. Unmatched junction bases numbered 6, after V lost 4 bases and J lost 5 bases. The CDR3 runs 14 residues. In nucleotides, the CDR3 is TGTGCCAGCAGCCCCCGGGGACTAGCCCACGAGCAGTACTTC. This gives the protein CASSPRGLAHEQYF.